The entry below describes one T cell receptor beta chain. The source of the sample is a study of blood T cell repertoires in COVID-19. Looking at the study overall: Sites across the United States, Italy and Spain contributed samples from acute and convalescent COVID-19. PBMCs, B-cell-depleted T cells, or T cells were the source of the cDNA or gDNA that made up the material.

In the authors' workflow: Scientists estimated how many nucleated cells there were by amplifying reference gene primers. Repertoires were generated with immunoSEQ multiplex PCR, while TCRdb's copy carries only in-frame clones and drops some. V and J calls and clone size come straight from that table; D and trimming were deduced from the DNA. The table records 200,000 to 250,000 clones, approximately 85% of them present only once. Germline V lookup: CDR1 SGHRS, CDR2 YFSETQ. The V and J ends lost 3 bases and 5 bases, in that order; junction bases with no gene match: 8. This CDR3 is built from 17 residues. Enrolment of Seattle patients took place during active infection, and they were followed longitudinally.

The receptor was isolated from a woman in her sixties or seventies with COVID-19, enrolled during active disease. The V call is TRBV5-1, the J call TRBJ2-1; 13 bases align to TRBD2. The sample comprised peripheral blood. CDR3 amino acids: CASSSRLAGGIDNEQFF. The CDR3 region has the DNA TGCGCCAGCAGCTCACGACTAGCGGGAGGTATCGACAATGAGCAGTTCTTC.